This T cell receptor beta chain was found in a study of early stage breast cancer tumors (TCRdb year 2017). Background for the entire study: Of the 15 or so invasive breast tumors, approximately 11 were found to be estrogen receptor-positive, progesterone receptor-positive and HER2-negative. The average read coverage per sample was around 10-fold. Across all samples, 2,500,000 or so templates representing 1,097,674 unique clonotypes were detected. Of the approximately twelve ER+/PR+/HER2- tumors, eight were classified as invasive ductal carcinomas and four as invasive lobular carcinomas.

A note on this clone: There is no known antigen for this receptor. Base qualities are not at hand, and no much larger clone is one base apart.

Two independent genomic DNA replicates were amplified for each sample, with about 0.5 ug used for blood and around 1.5 ug for tumor or normal breast. Following the manufacturer's instructions, the ImmunoSeq Intro kit was used to carry out TCRB sequencing on genomic DNA. Multiplex PCR ran roughly 30 cycles with proprietary primers and spike-in control sequences for absolute quantification. Single-end 150-bp reads were used to sequence an 87-bp fragment covering the CDR3 and the flanking V and J genes. Seven samples, with two replicates for each sample, were multiplexed per lane of an Illumina MiSeq using version 3.0 chemistry. In the source study's methods: The vendor's proprietary pipeline handled the raw data processing, merging both replicates into a single result for each sample. Productive rearrangements sharing the V-gene family, CDR3 amino acid sequence and J-gene segment were defined as clonotypes. Clonality was computed as 1 minus the normalized Shannon entropy (Pielou evenness) of TCRB abundances. T cell density was estimated as total templates divided by the number of input cells, with the number of input cells inferred from the DNA input amount. Recon, run with its default parameters, was used to estimate overall repertoire diversity and clonality. A clonotype counted as tumor-enriched if its abundance in tumor exceeded 0.1% and was at least 32-fold higher than its abundance in normal breast. TCRdb obtained this table from immuneACCESS and retained in-frame rearrangements with V and J assigned. These tables miss some clones; where compared with another copy, unresolved V genes account for less than half of the shortfall, and the remainder is unexplained. V, J and clone size were drawn from that table, and D and trimming were deduced from the DNA. The sample table lists approximately 11,000 clones, under 85% of them with a count of one. Clones ranked in the top ten supply approximately 15% of the sample.

What the research found in general, with its limitations: Enriched TCRB sequences shared across patients were found to be mostly commonly generated sequences that were unlikely to play an important role in the tumor microenvironment. The small cohort size prevented analysis by tumor subtype. Tumors showed around 2.7-fold higher T cell density and higher clonality than adjacent normal breast tissue. Chain pairing and functional markers such as CD4, CD8 and FOXP3 were missed by bulk genomic DNA sequencing of unsorted cells. Repertoires from blood resembled normal breast more closely than tumor, and using blood as a reference for each tissue separated tumor from normal in 14 of 16 patients.

About 20-50 mg of tumor tissue was diced, and more than 3 ug of DNA was typically obtained. The study profiled bulk TCR beta-chain repertoires in matched peripheral blood, tumor and adjacent normal breast tissue taken from some 17 patients with early-stage breast cancer. Once resection was done, tumor tissue identified by eye was cut out and put into prechilled RNAlater. Tumor tissue (roughly 20-50 mg) was diced and then homogenized with a TissueLyser II in RLTplus buffer containing beta-mercaptoethanol and antifoaming agent. The Qiagen AllPrep DNA/RNA Mini kit was used for genomic DNA extraction. Sequences SNHLY (CDR1) and FYNNEI (CDR2) are obtained from the germline V gene. Trimming accounts for 5 bases at V and 5 bases at J, while the number of junction bases matched to no gene is 6. Including the terminal cysteine and phenylalanine, the CDR3 comprises 14 residues. Only the CDR3 part of the read is kept: 42 bases, read in frame from the first base.

The V gene is TRBV2 and the J gene is TRBJ2-3, with 8 bases aligning to TRBD2. This sequence originates from a person between 65 and 79 years old with breast cancer. Source material: breast tumor tissue. The CDR3: CASSQGLARDTQYF. The DNA is TGTGCCAGCAGTCAAGGACTAGCTAGAGATACGCAGTATTTT.